Each of the 19 T cell receptor beta chains below was sequenced from the same sample in a study of blood T cell repertoires in COVID-19 (dated by TCRdb to the early 2020s). Library generation was performed with the immunoSEQ multiplex PCR assay. The table comes from immuneACCESS by way of TCRdb, which keeps in-frame sequences with V and J called. Part of the clones is missing from these tables; in studies checked, under half for an unresolved V gene and the rest for unknown reasons. The sample table shows 150,000 or so clones, and approximately 80% are seen once. The ten most abundant clones make up around 5.5% of the sample. Sequencing was carried out using PBMCs or T cells enriched from blood (not recorded which). The receptor source for this set is a woman between 45 and 60 years old who had recovered from COVID-19.

This chain joins TRBV19 and TRBJ2-1, with 8 nucleotides matching TRBD1. CDR1 and CDR2 (germline): LNHDA, SQIVND (reference sequence). The CDR3 runs to 18 residues. V shed 5 bases and J 5 bases; nucleotides not matched to a gene: 17. This chain's CDR3 is CASSRTPQGARRNNEQFF. The DNA for the CDR3 is TGTGCCAGTAGTCGCACCCCTCAGGGGGCACGACGAAACAATGAGCAGTTCTTC.

The rearrangement links TRBV19 to TRBJ1-5; maybe TRBD1 (5 bases). Germline V lookup: CDR1 LNHDA, CDR2 SQIVND (reference sequence). With 5 bases removed from V and 5 bases from J, the gap between germline ends came to 13 bases. The CDR3 is 14 amino acids. Here the CDR3 reads CASSAPRADQPQHF. CDR3 DNA: TGTGCCAGTAGTGCCCCCAGGGCTGATCAGCCCCAGCATTTT.

V usage is TRBV6-5 and J usage is TRBJ2-7, with a possible D match to TRBD1 (6 bases). The CDR3 extends over 15 amino acids. Germline CDR1 and CDR2: MNHEY and SVGAGI. Trimming took 6 bases from V and 10 from J, leaving 25 bases between them. The CDR3 region is CASRLGPGQPSPQYF. The CDR3 coding sequence is TGTGCCAGCAGACTCGGACCCGGACAGCCTAGTCCCCAGTACTTC.

V usage is TRBV15 and J usage is TRBJ1-2, with a possible D match to TRBD1 (5 bases). V was shortened by 0 bases and J by 5 bases, with 7 bases between the two germline ends. This CDR3 has 13 residues. Germline loops: CDR1 LNHNV, CDR2 YYDKDF (reference sequence). As DNA, the CDR3 is TGTGCCACCAGCAGAGACAGGGAATATGGCTACACCTTC. Translated, it gives CATSRDREYGYTF. Based on the CDR3 plus reference TRBV15 and TRBJ1-2, the full variable domain is DAMVIQNPRYQVTQFGKPVTLSCSQTLNHNVMYWYQQKSSQAPKLLFHYYDKDFNNEADTPDNFQSRRPNTSFCFLDIRSPGLGDTAMYLCATSRDREYGYTFGSGTRLTVV.

This clone was detected a few times. The V and J genes are TRBV7-9 and TRBJ2-7; D perhaps matches TRBD1 (5 bases). CDR1 is SEHNR, CDR2 FQNEAQ, per germline (reference sequence). The CDR3 runs to 14 residues. V was pared by 5 bases and J by 0 bases, with 11 bases between. The CDR3 nucleotides read TGTGCCAGCAGCGCCCGACAGAGCTCCTACGAGCAGTACTTC. It specifies CASSARQSSYEQYF.

This chain connects TRBV10-1 to TRBJ2-5; 8 positions match TRBD1. The ends lost 4 bases at V and 1 base at J; junction bases unmatched: 5. The V gene's germline CDR1 is WNHNN and CDR2 SYGVQD (reference sequence). This CDR3 comprises 15 residues. The CDR3 protein is CASSGLDRVQETQYF. DNA of the CDR3: TGCGCCAGCAGTGGGTTGGACAGGGTCCAAGAGACCCAGTACTTC.

The V and J genes are TRBV18 and TRBJ2-6, with 11 bases aligning to TRBD1. The CDR3 is made up of 17 amino acids. Trimming cost V 4 bases and J 1 base; bases outside gene matches: 3. Per germline, CDR1 KGHSH and CDR2 LQKENI. The CDR3: CASSLGTGGSGANVLTF. The DNA for the CDR3 is TGTGCCAGCTCACTCGGGACAGGGGGATCTGGGGCCAACGTCCTGACTTTC.

CDR3 protein: CASSIDPQDEQYF. In nucleotides, the CDR3 is TGTGCCAGTAGTATAGATCCACAGGACGAGCAGTACTTC. J is TRBJ2-7 and V is TRBV19; D possibly corresponds to TRBD1 (5 bases). V was cut by 0 bases and J by 5 bases, with 8 bases left in between. CDR1 and CDR2 (germline): LNHDA, SQIVND (reference sequence). The CDR3 loop spans 13 amino acids.

The chain recombines TRBV7-3 with TRBJ2-1; TRBD2 matches at 10 bases. Germline CDR1 reads SGHTA; CDR2 reads FQGTGA. With 5 bases clipped from V and 5 bases from J, the junction kept 9 bases outside the gene matches. This CDR3 region has 16 residues. The DNA of the CDR3 is TGTGCCAGCAGCATGATGACTAGCGGGTCCCACAATGAGCAGTTCTTC. Amino acid sequence: CASSMMTSGSHNEQFF.

V usage is TRBV14 and J usage is TRBJ2-3; 7 nucleotides line up with TRBD2. CDR3 length: 17 residues. Germline V gives CDR1 SGHDN, CDR2 FVKESK. The V gene end was trimmed by 4 bases and the J gene end by 2 bases; junction bases not matched to a gene: 12. In nucleotides, the CDR3 is TGTGCCAGCAGCCGCCGGGGAGGCGGGGGAATCACAGATACGCAGTATTTT. Translated: CASSRRGGGGITDTQYF.

The V call is TRBV14, the J call TRBJ1-1; 8 bases agree with TRBD1. Germline CDR1 SGHDN, CDR2 FVKESK. With V trimmed by 3 bases and J by 4 bases, 7 bases remained unmatched. The CDR3 is made up of 15 amino acids. Written as DNA, the CDR3 is TGTGCCAGCAGCCAGAGAATACAGGGGGGCACTGAAGCTTTCTTT. Amino acids: CASSQRIQGGTEAFF.

The chain uses TRBV5-6 and TRBJ2-7; D gene unclear. The germline V gene has CDR1 SGHDT and CDR2 YYEEEE. This CDR3 contains 15 residues. Trimming shortened V by 1 base and J by 4 bases, and 15 bases separated the two germline ends. This chain's CDR3 is CASSLQLQKPYEQYF. In DNA form, the CDR3 reads TGTGCCAGCAGCTTGCAGCTACAGAAACCTTACGAGCAGTACTTC.

The chain recombines TRBV5-8 with TRBJ1-6, with 9 bases that match TRBD1. Germline values: CDR1 SGHTS, CDR2 YDEGEE. Trimming removed 3 bases from V and 10 bases from J; junction bases left unmatched: 8. This CDR3 is 15 amino acids long. In nucleotides, the CDR3 is TGTGCCAGCAGCTCGGACAGGGGACGAAGATCACCCCTCCACTTT. It is translated as CASSSDRGRRSPLHF.

This clone was detected only a few times. The chain links TRBV6-6 to TRBJ1-1; D is perhaps TRBD1 (6 bases). Deletions cut 2 bases from V and 3 bases from J, with 10 bases between. Germline V gene data show CDR1 as MNHNY and CDR2 as SVGAGI (reference sequence). This CDR3 is 14 amino acids long. The CDR3 DNA is TGTGCCAGCAGTTACATAGGGGGTGACACTGAAGCTTTCTTT. Its protein product is CASSYIGGDTEAFF.

This rearrangement joins TRBV20-1 to TRBJ2-7, with TRBD1 matching over 9 bases. Looked up from germline, CDR1 is DFQATT and CDR2 is SNEGSKA (reference sequence). Trimming at V came to 3 bases and at J to 5 bases, leaving 5 bases not matched to a gene. CDR3 length: 13 amino acids. This CDR3 reads CSASGDRDHEQYF. CDR3 coding DNA: TGCAGTGCTAGTGGGGACAGGGACCACGAGCAGTACTTC.

The rearrangement joins TRBV7-6 to TRBJ1-3; D unclear. V dropped 4 bases and J dropped 1 base, with 14 bases sitting between them. This CDR3 has 16 residues. Germline CDR1 SGHVS, CDR2 FNYEAQ. CDR3 protein: CASSSNRVPSGNTIYF. DNA for the CDR3: TGTGCCAGCAGCTCCAATCGAGTCCCTTCTGGAAACACCATATATTTT.

The V and J genes are TRBV11-3 and TRBJ2-3, with 9 bases matching TRBD2. The CDR3 is 13 residues long. Looked up from germline, CDR1 is SGHNT and CDR2 is YENEEA. V lost 5 bases to trimming and J lost 5 bases; unmatched junction nucleotides: 2. The CDR3 region is CASSVTSGDTQYF. In nucleotides, the CDR3 is TGTGCCAGCAGCGTGACTAGCGGAGATACGCAGTATTTT.

This clone was detected a few times. This chain links TRBV18 with TRBJ1-5, with D unresolved. The CDR3 is 14 amino acids. CDR1 KGHSH and CDR2 LQKENI come from the germline V gene. Trimming left V 1 base short and J 6 bases short, with 10 bases between. The CDR3 protein is CASSPRGNSQPQHF. The CDR3 DNA sequence: TGTGCCAGCTCACCACGAGGTAACTCTCAGCCCCAGCATTTT. Full variable domain (remainder filled in from reference TRBV18 and TRBJ1-5): NAGVMQNPRHLVRRRGQEARLRCSPMKGHSHVYWYRQLPEEGLKFMVYLQKENIIDESGMPKERFSAEFPKEGPSILRIQQVVRGDSAAYFCASSPRGNSQPQHFGDGTRLSIL.

The rearrangement joins TRBV19 to TRBJ1-6, with 7 bases aligning to TRBD1. The CDR3 sequence is 15 residues long. Per the germline V gene, CDR1 is LNHDA and CDR2 is SQIVND (reference sequence). The V segment lost 4 bases and the J segment 4 bases; nucleotides outside the gene matches: 4. In nucleotides, the CDR3 is TGTGCCAGTAGTACAGGGACAGCGTATAATTCACCCCTCCACTTT. This gives the protein CASSTGTAYNSPLHF.